These T cell receptor beta chains were read from a single sample in a study of cytomegalovirus exposure and HLA in healthy donors. Measured with immunoSEQ multiplex PCR; TCRdb has only the in-frame clones, and not every one. Here the sample spans some 95,000 clones, around 70% being singletons. Sequencing was performed on PBMCs. Source of these receptors: a female donor in good health and CMV-seronegative. Both conserved end residues are part of each CDR3. The D gene is left open where the match is weak. Clone size is stated in some rows and not others, as once, few, many or a class when expanded.

TRBV28	TRBJ1-4	NA	NA	CASKGGGTTNEKLFF	TGTGCCAGCAAAGGCGGGGGCACAACTAATGAAAAACTGTTTTTT
TRBV27	TRBJ2-5	NA	NA	CASSLLGAETQYF	TGTGCCAGCAGTTTGTTAGGGGCAGAGACCCAGTACTTC
TRBV27	TRBJ1-1	NA	NA	CASSLEGTNTEAFF	TGTGCCAGCAGTTTAGAGGGTACGAACACTGAAGCTTTCTTT
TRBV7-8	TRBJ2-5	NA	NA	CASSRETQYF	TGTGCCAGCAGCCGGGAGACCCAGTACTTC
TRBV6-6	TRBJ2-1	NA	few	CASRILGDNEQFF	TGTGCCAGCCGGATCCTAGGGGACAATGAGCAGTTCTTC
TRBV7-9	TRBJ1-1	NA	NA	CASITLRGEAFF	TGTGCCAGCATTACCCTCCGGGGTGAAGCTTTCTTT
TRBV6-1	TRBJ2-3	TRBD1	NA	CASSAFAGGGTDTQYF	TGTGCCAGCAGTGCCTTCGCAGGGGGAGGCACAGATACGCAGTATTTT
TRBV28	TRBJ1-5	NA	NA	CASSRGGGGANQPQHF	TGTGCCAGCAGTCGTGGAGGCGGAGGGGCCAATCAGCCCCAGCATTTT
TRBV7-8	TRBJ1-2	NA	NA	CASSSRPGPESGSYGYTF	TGTGCCAGCAGCTCGCGCCCGGGCCCAGAATCGGGGAGCTATGGCTACACCTTC
TRBV10-3	TRBJ2-1	TRBD2	NA	CAIRPTSAGEQFF	TGTGCCATCAGACCAACTAGCGCCGGTGAGCAGTTCTTC
TRBV7-9	TRBJ2-3	NA	NA	CASSKLGSEDYRTDTQYF	TGTGCCAGCAGCAAATTAGGCAGCGAGGATTACCGCACAGATACGCAGTATTTT
TRBV25-1	TRBJ2-7	NA	NA	CASRDREGNHEQYF	TGTGCCAGCAGGGACAGGGAGGGTAACCACGAGCAGTACTTC
TRBV9	TRBJ2-6	NA	NA	CASSITGNPGGANVLTF	TGTGCCAGCAGTATTACAGGTAACCCTGGGGGGGCCAACGTCCTGACTTTC
TRBV19	TRBJ1-1	NA	NA	CASSTSGRTEAFF	TGTGCCAGTAGTACCTCAGGGCGCACTGAAGCTTTCTTT
TRBV15	TRBJ2-7	NA	NA	CATSRVDNYEQYF	TGTGCCACCAGCAGAGTGGACAACTACGAGCAGTACTTC
TRBV5-6	TRBJ2-1	TRBD2	few	CASSLRLAGSSYNEQFF	TGTGCCAGCAGCCTACGACTAGCGGGGAGCTCCTACAATGAGCAGTTCTTC
TRBV6-5	TRBJ1-1	NA	NA	CASSWRTSHEAFF	TGTGCCAGCAGTTGGCGGACATCACACGAAGCTTTCTTT
TRBV29-1	TRBJ2-2	TRBD1	once	CSVEEGDSQGTGELFF	TGCAGCGTTGAAGAAGGGGACAGCCAAGGTACCGGGGAGCTGTTTTTT
TRBV6-1	TRBJ2-2	NA	NA	CASRTRLVVGELFF	TGTGCCAGCCGTACCCGGTTAGTTGTCGGGGAGCTGTTTTTT
TRBV5-6	TRBJ2-7	TRBD2	once	CASRPPGGEQYF	TGTGCCAGCAGACCGCCGGGGGGCGAGCAGTACTTC
TRBV27	TRBJ2-1	TRBD2	NA	CASSSISSGGDNEQFF	TGTGCCAGCAGTTCAATTTCTAGCGGGGGGGACAATGAGCAGTTCTTC
TRBV11-2	TRBJ1-1	TRBD1	once	CASSFPDRVTEAFF	TGTGCCAGCAGCTTTCCAGACAGGGTGACTGAAGCTTTCTTT